The TCR beta chain under discussion was sequenced for a study of cytomegalovirus exposure and HLA in healthy donors (dated by TCRdb to 2015 to 2018). In the study overall: According to an earlier analysis of 587 of the donors, some 180 million T cells yielded 100 million or so unique TCR beta sequences and about 300 Gb of sequence data. Donor age, sex, ethnicity and CMV serostatus were collected together with the repertoire data. To study patterns of TCR occurrence, a later analysis re-analyzed previously published TCR beta repertoires from just over 650 donors and added high-resolution HLA genotyping. Across about 380 genotyped donors of the cohort, an average of approximately 240,000 unique TCR beta nucleotide sequences per donor were sequenced, and approximately 19% of those sequences were non-productive. All discovery cohort repertoires had been generated using a single sequencing platform. The aim of the study was to test whether cataloging public T cell receptors could identify signatures of past pathogen exposure. HLA typing included class I and class II loci at four-digit resolution. Using immunosequencing, the study profiled T cell repertoires from 500 to 800 subjects and related those repertoires to cytomegalovirus serostatus. Because of strong linkage in the cohort, a few DR-DQ haplotypes were treated as single units for association and clustering. An early release covering 550 to 700 HLA-typed donors comprised approximately 300 gigabases of sequencing data and 85 million to 100 million unique TCR sequences. Among the roughly 380 genotyped donors, under 90% belonged to the genetic ancestry cluster associated with self-reported Caucasian donors. Typing coverage differed by locus: A, B, C, DRB1 and DQB1 were typed in roughly 620-630 donors, DQA1 in about 550, DPA1 in 600 to 610, and DPB1 in around 490. An earlier analysis of 450 to 750 of the donors used high-throughput TCR beta sequencing to judge whether each TCR beta V gene segment behaved as functional or pseudogenic. Rather than using new phenotypic data, the later analysis identified candidate immune exposures from TCR beta sequences and from how often those sequences occurred across donors. A later genetic analysis took genome-wide SNP genotypes for about three fifths of the 666 donors and used that subset as a discovery cohort. In addition to the first cohort of approximately 650 subjects, a separate validation cohort of approximately 120 different subjects was used. High-throughput TCR immunosequencing, statistical association of individual TCRs with disease status, and machine learning were combined to predict cytomegalovirus infection status. Overall results and qualifications from the work: According to the authors, the approach could potentially be generalized to other disease states and immunological phenotypes. A later genetic analysis associated a missense DCLRE1C variant with V-gene and J-gene trimming of TCR beta chains, and an independent cohort replicated the association. A further reported finding was that TCR beta sequences accurately predicted the HLA-A and HLA-B alleles for most subjects in the first cohort. In a later analysis, the rate of TCR association differed among HLA loci, with DRB1 alleles having the most associated TCRs and HLA-C alleles having the fewest. When HLA alleles, especially DR and DQ, strongly co-occurred, attributing TCR associations to individual alleles was difficult. Most CMV-associated TCR beta chains appeared to be HLA-restricted in a later analysis, and the HLA associations seemed to be driven largely by CMV exposure. In an earlier analysis of 587 of the donors, most TCR beta V segments appeared in productive rearrangements about 87% or about 30% of the time, broadly matching IMGT annotations. Roughly uniform sequencing depth across donors was assumed in presence/absence analyses, although this assumption may not hold. Across donors, most TCR sequences were observed very rarely, whereas some public TCRs were present in many individuals. HLA typing was unavailable for some donors at each locus, so association tests used only the typed subset. Some IMGT-functional V segments, including TRBV6-2 and TRBV6-3, could not be told apart with the 87-base-pair reads, so those segments were excluded. In vitro tests confirmed that three of the cytomegalovirus-associated TCR beta chains recognize cytomegalovirus antigens. Cytomegalovirus status was reported to be diagnosed by the classifier with high specificity and sensitivity in both the original and validation cohorts. Compared with equally common non-associated chains, HLA-associated TCR beta chains in a later analysis were more clonally expanded and had lower generation probabilities. The only immune exposure information available for the cohort was CMV serostatus. The study listed 150 to 200 TCR beta chains as associated with cytomegalovirus. A cluster of highly shared sequence variants was judged likely to be a technical artifact of the sequencing pipeline. Correlated functional status among segregating V segments might reflect linkage disequilibrium, but an unknown experimental factor could not be ruled out. This cohort had only TCR beta chains sequenced, and the lack of alpha or paired-chain data limited which features could be detected. The earlier analysis of approximately 590 of the donors excluded roughly 17 rarely observed V segments, including chromosome 9 orphons, because counts were too low. A later analysis reported that several top co-occurrence clusters appeared linked to parvovirus B19, influenza, CMV and Epstein-Barr virus. In a later genetic analysis, fewer N-insertions in productive TCRs were reported among donors in an Asian-associated ancestry cluster than the approximately 710-donor mean. At a false discovery rate of 0.05, a later analysis linked some 17,000 TCR beta sequences to specific HLA alleles.

The cohort comprised 666 healthy bone marrow donors. All cohort members were sampled while nominally healthy, although unrecorded immune exposures were likely present. The donor tested CMV seronegative and was one of the 352 seronegative cohort members. A peripheral blood sample was provided by each donor, and peripheral blood mononuclear cells were used for TCR beta sequencing. The Qiagen DNeasy Blood Extraction Kit was used to extract genomic DNA from the blood cell samples. Per the germline V gene, SGDLS is the CDR1 and YYNGEE is the CDR2. The V end gives up 4 bases and the J end 3 bases, leaving 7 bases in the junction not matched to a gene. The CDR3 runs 14 amino acids, cysteine and phenylalanine included. Only CDR3 DNA is held: 42 bases, read in frame from base 1. Library prep was done by the immunoSEQ multiplex PCR assay. For the multiplex PCR, a mixture combining 60 forward primers for TCR Vbeta segments and 13 reverse primers for TCR Jbeta segments was used. The CDR3 region of rearranged TCR beta genes was amplified from genomic DNA with a multiplex PCR assay. The Illumina HiSeq System was used to sequence the amplified TCR beta libraries as 87-base-pair reads. The paper's processing steps were these. A later analysis counted 65 million to 90 million unique TCR beta chains across the 550 to 750 repertoires, and some 12 million of these chains were shared by at least two donors. A nearest-neighbor algorithm error-corrected the raw reads and collapsed the reads into unique sequences, merging closely related sequences to remove PCR and sequencing errors. To assign V, D and J gene segments, CDR3 sequences were aligned to IMGT reference sequences. Each retained sequence needed at least a six-nucleotide match to both a V gene segment and a J gene segment. A rearrangement was called productive if the CDR3 had no stop codons and remained in frame with V and J, and every other rearrangement was called non-productive. Following IMGT convention, CDR3 was defined as the stretch from the second conserved V-encoded cysteine up to the conserved J-encoded phenylalanine. In an earlier analysis of just under 600 of the donors, sequences lacking an unambiguous match to a single V gene segment were excluded. In an earlier analysis of 500 to 750 of the donors, V segments were called functional above 56.7% productive rearrangements and were called segregating when the between-donor standard deviation exceeded 5%. A statistical classification framework was built for diagnosing cytomegalovirus status from the catalog of TCR beta chain sequences. In a later analysis, TCR nucleotide sequences were compared against IMGT/GENE-DB human TR gene sequences so that V and J genes could be assigned. Using the TCRdist pipeline, a later analysis assigned CDR3 sequences along with most-parsimonious VDJ recombination scenarios. In a later analysis, each TCR beta chain was defined by its CDR3 amino acid sequence together with its V-gene family, and reads lacking a unique V-gene family were excluded. A later analysis removed 592 highly shared, low-generation-probability nucleotide sequences to deal with suspected cross-contamination and a sequencing artifact. A later analysis calculated a clonal expansion index for each public chain from normalized within-repertoire ranks of inferred template counts. Generation probabilities in a later analysis came from a VDJ recombination model fitted to out-of-frame rearrangements, and those results were checked against IGoR. In a later analysis, hypergeometric tests were used to score TCR-TCR, TCR-HLA and TCR-CMV co-occurrence, with a repertoire-size bias correction applied to TCR pairs. To estimate false discovery rates, a later analysis permuted the HLA or CMV assignments 20 times. In a later analysis, co-occurring TCRs were grouped with DBSCAN, and TCRdist sequence similarity was added when clustering was performed within HLA-allele-positive subsets. For co-occurrence clustering, repertoires with fewer than 30,000 or more than 120,000 public chains were excluded, along with 5 or 6 repertoires with anomalous nucleotide sharing. Held by TCRdb, this immuneACCESS table contains in-frame sequences only and omits some clones. Under half of the omission traces to an unresolved V gene where checked; the cause of the rest is unknown. That table furnishes V, J and clone size, whereas the DNA furnished D and trimming. This sample comprises 200,000 or so clones, approximately 80% of them detected only once. The ten largest clones represent 1.7% of the sample.

On this clone: No cognate antigen has been identified for it. Per-base qualities were not stored, and no clone one base away is much larger.

The rearrangement joined TRBV9 to TRBJ2-7; TRBD2 matches 7 bases in the middle. The material sequenced was PBMCs. The clonotype comes from a man in his fifties in good health and CMV-seronegative. The DNA is as follows: TGTGCCAGCAGCCCGAGGGCTAGCGGCTACGAGCAGTACTTC. Translated, this is CASSPRASGYEQYF.